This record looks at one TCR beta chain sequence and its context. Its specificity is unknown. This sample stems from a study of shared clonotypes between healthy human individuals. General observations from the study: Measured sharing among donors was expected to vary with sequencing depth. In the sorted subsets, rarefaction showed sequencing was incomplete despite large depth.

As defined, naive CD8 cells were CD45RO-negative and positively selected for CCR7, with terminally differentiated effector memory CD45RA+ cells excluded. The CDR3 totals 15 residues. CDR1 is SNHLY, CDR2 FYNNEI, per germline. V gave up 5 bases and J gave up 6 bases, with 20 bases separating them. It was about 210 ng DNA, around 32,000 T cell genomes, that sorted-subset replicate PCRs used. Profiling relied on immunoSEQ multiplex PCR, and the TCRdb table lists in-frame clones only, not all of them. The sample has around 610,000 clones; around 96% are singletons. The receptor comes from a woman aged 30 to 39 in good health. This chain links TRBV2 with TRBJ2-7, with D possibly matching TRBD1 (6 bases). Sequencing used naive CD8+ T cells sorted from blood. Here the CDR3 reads CASSISRDTALEQYF. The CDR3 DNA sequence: TGTGCCAGCAGTATCTCCCGGGACACCGCCCTCGAGCAGTACTTC.